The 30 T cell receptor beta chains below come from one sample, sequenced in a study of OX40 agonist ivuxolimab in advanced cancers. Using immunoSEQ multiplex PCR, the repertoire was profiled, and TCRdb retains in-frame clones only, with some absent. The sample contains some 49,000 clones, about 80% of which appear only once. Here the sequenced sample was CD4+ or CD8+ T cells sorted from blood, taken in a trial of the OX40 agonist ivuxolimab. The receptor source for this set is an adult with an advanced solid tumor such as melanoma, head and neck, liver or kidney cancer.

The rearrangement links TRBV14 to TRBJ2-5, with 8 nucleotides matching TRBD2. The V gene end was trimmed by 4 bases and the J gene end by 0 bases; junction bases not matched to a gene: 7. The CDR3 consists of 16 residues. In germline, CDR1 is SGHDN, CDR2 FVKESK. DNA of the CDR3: TGTGCCAGCAGCCGGATGACTAGCGCCTACCAAGAGACCCAGTACTTC. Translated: CASSRMTSAYQETQYF.

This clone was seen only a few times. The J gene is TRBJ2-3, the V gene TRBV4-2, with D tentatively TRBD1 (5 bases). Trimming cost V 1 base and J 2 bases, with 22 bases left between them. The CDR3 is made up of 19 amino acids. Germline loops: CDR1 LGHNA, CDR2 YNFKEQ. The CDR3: CASSQVGPSLQVHTDTQYF. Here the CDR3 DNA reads TGTGCCAGCAGCCAAGTTGGCCCATCATTACAGGTCCACACAGATACGCAGTATTTT.

CDR3 sequence reads: CASSQEPGGTNEKLFF. CDR3 DNA: TGCGCCAGCAGCCAAGAGCCTGGGGGTACTAATGAAAAACTGTTTTTT. The chain carries TRBV4-3 and TRBJ1-4, with D perhaps TRBD1 (5 bases). Deletions cut 0 bases from V and 2 bases from J, with 10 bases between. Germline lookup yields CDR1 LGHNA and CDR2 YSLEER. This CDR3 contains 16 residues.

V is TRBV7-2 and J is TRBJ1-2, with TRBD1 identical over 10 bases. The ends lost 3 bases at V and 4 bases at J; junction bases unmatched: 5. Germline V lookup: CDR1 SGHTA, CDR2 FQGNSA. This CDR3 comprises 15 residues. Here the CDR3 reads CASSFYRTGGYGYTF. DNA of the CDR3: TGTGCCAGCAGCTTCTACAGGACAGGGGGCTATGGCTACACCTTC. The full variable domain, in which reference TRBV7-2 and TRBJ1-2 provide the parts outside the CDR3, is GAGVSQSPSNKVTEKGKDVELRCDPISGHTALYWYRQSLGQGLEFLIYFQGNSAPDKSGLPSDRFSAERTGGSVSTLTIQRTQQEDSAVYLCASSFYRTGGYGYTFGSGTRLTVV.

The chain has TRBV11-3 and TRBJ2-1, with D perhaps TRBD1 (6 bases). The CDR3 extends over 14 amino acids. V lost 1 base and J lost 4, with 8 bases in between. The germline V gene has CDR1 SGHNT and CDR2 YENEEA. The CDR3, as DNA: TGTGCCAGCAGCTTAGGACAGGTTTACAATGAGCAGTTCTTC. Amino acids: CASSLGQVYNEQFF. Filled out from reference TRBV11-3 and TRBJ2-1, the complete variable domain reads EAGVVQSPRYKIIEKKQPVAFWCNPISGHNTLYWYLQNLGQGPELLIRYENEEAVDDSQLPKDRFSAERLKGVDSTLKIQPAELGDSAVYLCASSLGQVYNEQFFGPGTRLTVL.

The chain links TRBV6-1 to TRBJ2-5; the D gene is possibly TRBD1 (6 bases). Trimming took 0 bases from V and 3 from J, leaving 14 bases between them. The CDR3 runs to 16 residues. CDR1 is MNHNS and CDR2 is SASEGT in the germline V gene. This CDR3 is CASSEALSGQKETQYF. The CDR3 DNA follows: TGTGCCAGCAGTGAAGCTTTATCAGGACAGAAAGAGACCCAGTACTTC.

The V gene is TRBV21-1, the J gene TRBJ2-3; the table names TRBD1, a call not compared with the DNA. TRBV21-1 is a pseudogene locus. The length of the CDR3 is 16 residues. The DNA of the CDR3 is TGTGCCAGCAGCAAAGAAAACAGGGAGAGCACAGATACGCAGTATTTT. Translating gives CASSKENRESTDTQYF.

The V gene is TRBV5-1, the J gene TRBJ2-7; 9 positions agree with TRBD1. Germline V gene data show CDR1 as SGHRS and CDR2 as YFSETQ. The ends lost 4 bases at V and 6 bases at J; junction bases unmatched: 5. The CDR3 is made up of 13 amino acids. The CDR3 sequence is CASSAGTGREQYF. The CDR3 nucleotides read TGCGCCAGCAGCGCCGGGACAGGGCGCGAGCAGTACTTC.

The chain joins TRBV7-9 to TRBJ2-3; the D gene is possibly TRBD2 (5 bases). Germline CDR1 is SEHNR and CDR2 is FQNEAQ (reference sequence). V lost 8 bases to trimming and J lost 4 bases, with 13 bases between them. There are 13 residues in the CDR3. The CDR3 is CASLSGGADTQYF. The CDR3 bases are TGTGCCAGCCTGAGCGGAGGCGCAGATACGCAGTATTTT.

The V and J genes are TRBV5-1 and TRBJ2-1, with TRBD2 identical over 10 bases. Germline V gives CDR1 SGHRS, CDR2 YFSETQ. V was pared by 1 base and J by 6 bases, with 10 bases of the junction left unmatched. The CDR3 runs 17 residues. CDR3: CASSLRLSSGRGNEQFF. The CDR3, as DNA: TGCGCCAGCAGCTTGAGATTATCCAGCGGGAGGGGCAATGAGCAGTTCTTC. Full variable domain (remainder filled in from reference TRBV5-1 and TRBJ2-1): KAGVTQTPRYLIKTRGQQVTLSCSPISGHRSVSWYQQTPGQGLQFLFEYFSETQRNKGNFPGRFSGRQFSNSRSEMNVSTLELGDSALYLCASSLRLSSGRGNEQFFGPGTRLTVL.

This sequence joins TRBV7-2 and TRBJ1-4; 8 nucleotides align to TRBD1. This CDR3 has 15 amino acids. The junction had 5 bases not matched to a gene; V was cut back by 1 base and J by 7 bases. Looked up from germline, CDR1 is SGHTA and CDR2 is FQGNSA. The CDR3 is CASSLGTGTVEKLFF. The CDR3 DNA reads TGTGCCAGCAGCTTAGGGACAGGGACCGTTGAAAAACTGTTTTTT.

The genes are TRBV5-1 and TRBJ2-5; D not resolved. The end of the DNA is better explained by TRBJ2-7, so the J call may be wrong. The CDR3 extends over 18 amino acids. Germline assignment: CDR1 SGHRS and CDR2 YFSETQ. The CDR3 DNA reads TGCGCCAGCAGCTTGAGGGCAACGACGGCGATTCACTTCTACGAGCAGTACTTC. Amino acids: CASSLRATTAIHFYEQYF.

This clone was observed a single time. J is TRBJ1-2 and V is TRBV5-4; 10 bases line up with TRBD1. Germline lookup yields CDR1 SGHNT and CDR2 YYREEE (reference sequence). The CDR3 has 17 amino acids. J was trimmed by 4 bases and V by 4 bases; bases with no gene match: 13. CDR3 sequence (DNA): TGTGCCAGCAGCCGCGGGACAGGGGACGTGGCAGTCTATGGCTACACCTTC. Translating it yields CASSRGTGDVAVYGYTF.

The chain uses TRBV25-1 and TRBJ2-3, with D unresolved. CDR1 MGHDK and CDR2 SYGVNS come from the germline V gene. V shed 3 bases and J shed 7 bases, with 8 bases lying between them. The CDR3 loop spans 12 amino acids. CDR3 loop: CASSDHQHTQYF. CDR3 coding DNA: TGTGCCAGCAGTGATCATCAGCATACGCAGTATTTT.

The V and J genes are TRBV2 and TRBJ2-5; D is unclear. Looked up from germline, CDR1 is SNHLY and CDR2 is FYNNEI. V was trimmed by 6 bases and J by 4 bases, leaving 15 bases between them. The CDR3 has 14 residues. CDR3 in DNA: TGTGCCAGCAGGGACCGACGTGAGGCAGAGACCCAGTACTTC. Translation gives CASRDRREAETQYF.

CDR3 sequence (DNA): TGTGCCTGGAGGGGATCCCCTGGACCAGCCTACGAGCAGTACTTC. Residues: CAWRGSPGPAYEQYF. The chain recombines TRBV30 with TRBJ2-7; no definite D call. The germline V gene has CDR1 GTSNPN and CDR2 SVGIG (reference sequence). This CDR3 is 15 amino acids long. The germline V and J ends were trimmed by 3 bases and 2 bases, with 17 bases remaining between them.

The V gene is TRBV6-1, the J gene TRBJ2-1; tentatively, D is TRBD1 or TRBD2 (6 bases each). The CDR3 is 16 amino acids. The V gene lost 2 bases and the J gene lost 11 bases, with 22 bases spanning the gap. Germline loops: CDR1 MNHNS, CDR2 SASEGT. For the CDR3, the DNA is TGTGCCAGCAGTGAAAGGGGGGCGGGCTCCCCCAGTAAGCAGTTCTTC. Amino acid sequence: CASSERGAGSPSKQFF.

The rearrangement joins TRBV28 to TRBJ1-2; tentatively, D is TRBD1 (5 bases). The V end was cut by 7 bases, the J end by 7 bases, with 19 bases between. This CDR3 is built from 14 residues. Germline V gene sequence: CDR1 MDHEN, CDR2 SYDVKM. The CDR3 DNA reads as TGTGCCAGCACCTCTATAGGGGATCAGCGTGGCTACACCTTC. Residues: CASTSIGDQRGYTF.

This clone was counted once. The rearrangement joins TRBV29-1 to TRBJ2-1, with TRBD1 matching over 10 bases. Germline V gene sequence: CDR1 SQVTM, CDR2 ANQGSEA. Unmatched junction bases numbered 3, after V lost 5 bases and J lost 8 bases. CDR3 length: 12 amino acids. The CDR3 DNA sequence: TGCAGCGTTAGACAGGGGGCTTATGAGCAGTTCTTC. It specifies CSVRQGAYEQFF.

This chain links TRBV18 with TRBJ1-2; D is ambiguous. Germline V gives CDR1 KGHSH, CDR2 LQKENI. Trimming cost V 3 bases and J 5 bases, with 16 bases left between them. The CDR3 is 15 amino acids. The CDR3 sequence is CASSPENLNVYGYTF. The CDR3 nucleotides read TGTGCCAGCTCACCCGAAAATCTGAACGTATATGGCTACACCTTC.

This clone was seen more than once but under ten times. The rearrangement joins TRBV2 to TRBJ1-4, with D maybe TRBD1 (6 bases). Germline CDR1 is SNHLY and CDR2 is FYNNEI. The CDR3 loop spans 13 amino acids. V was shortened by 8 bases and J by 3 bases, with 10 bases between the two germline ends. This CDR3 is CASQQGPNEKLFF. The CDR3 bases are TGTGCCAGCCAACAGGGCCCTAATGAAAAACTGTTTTTT.

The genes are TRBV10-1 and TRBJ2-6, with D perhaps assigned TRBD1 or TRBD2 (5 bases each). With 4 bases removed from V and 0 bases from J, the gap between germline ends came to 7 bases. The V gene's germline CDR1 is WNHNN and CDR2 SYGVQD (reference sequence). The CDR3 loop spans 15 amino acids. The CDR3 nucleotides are TGCGCCAGCAGTGGAGGGACCTCTGGGGCCAACGTCCTGACTTTC. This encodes CASSGGTSGANVLTF.

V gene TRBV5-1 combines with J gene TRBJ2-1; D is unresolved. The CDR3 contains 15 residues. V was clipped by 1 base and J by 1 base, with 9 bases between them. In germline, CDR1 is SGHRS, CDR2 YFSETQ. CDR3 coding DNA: TGCGCCAGCAGCTTGTCCGGCGTTTCCTACAATGAGCAGTTCTTC. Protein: CASSLSGVSYNEQFF.

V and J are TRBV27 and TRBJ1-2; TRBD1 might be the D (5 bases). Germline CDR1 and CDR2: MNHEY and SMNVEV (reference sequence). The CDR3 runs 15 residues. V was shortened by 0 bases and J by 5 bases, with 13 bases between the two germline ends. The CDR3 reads CASSLSGGARYGYTF. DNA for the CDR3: TGTGCCAGCAGTTTATCAGGAGGGGCGCGGTATGGCTACACCTTC.

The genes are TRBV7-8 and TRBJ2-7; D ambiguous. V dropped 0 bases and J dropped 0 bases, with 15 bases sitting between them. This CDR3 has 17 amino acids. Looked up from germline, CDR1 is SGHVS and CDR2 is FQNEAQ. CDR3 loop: CASSLASQPIASYEQYF. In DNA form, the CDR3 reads TGTGCCAGCAGCTTAGCAAGCCAGCCAATCGCCTCCTACGAGCAGTACTTC.

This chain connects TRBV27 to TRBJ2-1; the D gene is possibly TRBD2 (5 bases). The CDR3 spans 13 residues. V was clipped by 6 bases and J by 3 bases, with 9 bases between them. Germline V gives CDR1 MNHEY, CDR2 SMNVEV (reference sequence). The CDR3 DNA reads TGTGCCAGCAGGACGGACTTCTACAATGAGCAGTTCTTC. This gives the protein CASRTDFYNEQFF.

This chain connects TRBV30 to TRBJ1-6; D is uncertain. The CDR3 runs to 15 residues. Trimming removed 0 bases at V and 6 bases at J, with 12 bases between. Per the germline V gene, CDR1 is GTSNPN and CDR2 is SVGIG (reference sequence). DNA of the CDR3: TGTGCCTGGAGTGTTGCCCAGATCTTTAATTCACCCCTCCACTTT. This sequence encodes CAWSVAQIFNSPLHF.

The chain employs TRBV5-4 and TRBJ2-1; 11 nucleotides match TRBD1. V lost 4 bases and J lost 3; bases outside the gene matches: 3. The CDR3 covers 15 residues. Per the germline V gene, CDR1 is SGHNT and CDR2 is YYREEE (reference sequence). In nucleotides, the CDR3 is TGTGCCAGCAGCCTAGGGACAGGGGGCTACAATGAGCAGTTCTTC. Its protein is CASSLGTGGYNEQFF.

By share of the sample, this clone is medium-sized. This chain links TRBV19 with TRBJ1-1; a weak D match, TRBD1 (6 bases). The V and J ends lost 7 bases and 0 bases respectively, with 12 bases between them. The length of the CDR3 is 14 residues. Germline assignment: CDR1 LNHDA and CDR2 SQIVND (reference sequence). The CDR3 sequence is CASTLTGLNTEAFF. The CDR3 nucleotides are TGTGCCAGTACCCTGACAGGCCTGAACACTGAAGCTTTCTTT.

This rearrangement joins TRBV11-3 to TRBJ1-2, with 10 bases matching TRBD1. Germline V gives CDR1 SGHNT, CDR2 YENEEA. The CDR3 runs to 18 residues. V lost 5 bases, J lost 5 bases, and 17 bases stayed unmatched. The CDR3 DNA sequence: TGTGCCAGCAGCCTTAGTGGTGGGGTTGTGGACAGGGGGTATGGCTACACCTTC. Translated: CASSLSGGVVDRGYGYTF.